The clone carrying this TCR beta chain occurred once. The antigen is undetermined. RNA amounts of about 0.45 to 1 ug underwent reverse transcription with random hexamers. An immunoSEQ multiplex PCR amplified TCR beta CDR3 over 54 Vbeta and 13 Jbeta. TCRdb re-derived calls from the immunoSEQ multiplex PCR reads in MiXCR, one entry per CDR3 protein. Of 150,000 to 200,000 distinct CDR3 sequences listed, roughly 90% are singletons. The J segment lost 6 bases and the V segment lost 3 bases, leaving 9 bases of the junction unmatched. Germline V gene data show CDR1 as DFQATT and CDR2 as SNEGSKA (reference sequence). The CDR3 is made up of 14 amino acids. These data originate in a study of CD8 T cells in Susac syndrome. Study-level points and caveats: Only a relatively small number of individuals were included in the TCR sequencing and HLA analysis.

Sequencing of TCR beta, carried out with a high-throughput approach, was applied to CD8+ and CD4+ T cells from the blood. TEMRA cells were FACS-enriched, and CD8+ and CD4+ T cells were isolated negatively. Source material: CD4+ T cells from PBMCs. This chain joins TRBV20-1 and TRBJ2-3; 7 positions match TRBD2. The receptor was isolated from a human donor with Susac syndrome. This chain's CDR3 is CSARSRESGDTQYF. The CDR3 nucleotides read TGCAGTGCTAGGTCGCGGGAGTCAGGCGATACGCAGTATTTT.